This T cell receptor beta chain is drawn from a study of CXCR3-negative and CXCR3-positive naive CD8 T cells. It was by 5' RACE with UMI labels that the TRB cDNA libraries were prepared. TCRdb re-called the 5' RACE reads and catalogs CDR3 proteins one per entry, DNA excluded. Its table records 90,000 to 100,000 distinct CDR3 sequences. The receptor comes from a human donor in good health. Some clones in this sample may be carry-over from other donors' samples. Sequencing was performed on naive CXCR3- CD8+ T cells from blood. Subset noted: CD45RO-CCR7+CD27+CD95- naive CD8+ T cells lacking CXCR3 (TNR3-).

The CDR3 protein is CASSFGTAFPAEAFF. V gene TRBV28 combines with J gene TRBJ1-1; without DNA, the TCRdb call of TRBD1 cannot be checked. Germline V gives CDR1 MDHEN, CDR2 SYDVKM. There are 15 residues in the CDR3.